These 10 T cell receptor beta chains came from one sample sequenced in a study of blood T cell repertoires in COVID-19. Using immunoSEQ multiplex PCR, the repertoire was profiled, and TCRdb retains in-frame clones only, with some absent. This sample has roughly 250,000 clones, with more than 75% found just once. The sample comprised peripheral blood. The source is a woman aged 40 to 49 who had recovered from COVID-19.

The rearrangement joins TRBV11-2 to TRBJ1-6; D is perhaps TRBD1 (5 bases). This CDR3 has 14 residues. The germline CDR1 and CDR2 sequences are SGHAT and FQNNGV. The V and J ends lost 3 bases and 10 bases respectively, with 13 bases between them. CDR3 protein: CASSLGVAGSPLHF. Written as DNA, the CDR3 is TGTGCCAGCAGCTTGGGGGTCGCGGGGTCACCCCTCCACTTT.

This clone has at least ten counts. The chain joins TRBV6-4 to TRBJ2-1; 7 nucleotides agree with TRBD2. The CDR3 covers 16 residues. V shed 3 bases, J shed 1 base, and the junction held 6 bases outside the gene matches. Per the germline V gene, CDR1 is MRHNA and CDR2 is SNTAGT. The CDR3, as DNA: TGTGCCAGCAGTGAGTTGGGGGGAGGGTCCTACAATGAGCAGTTCTTC. It specifies CASSELGGGSYNEQFF.

The V call is TRBV29-1, the J call TRBJ2-2; TRBD1 aligns across 9 bases. The length of the CDR3 is 15 residues. Trimming cost V 7 bases and J 2 bases; bases outside gene matches: 8. Germline V CDR1 and CDR2: SQVTM, ANQGSEA. The CDR3 is CSALGTGKNTGELFF. Here the CDR3 DNA reads TGCAGCGCCCTAGGGACAGGGAAAAACACCGGGGAGCTGTTTTTT.

The J gene is TRBJ2-7, the V gene TRBV15; 13 nucleotides line up with TRBD2. Germline values: CDR1 LNHNV, CDR2 YYDKDF (reference sequence). J was trimmed by 0 bases and V by 6 bases; bases with no gene match: 8. This CDR3 is 17 amino acids long. CDR3 loop: CATRRTSGSVSSYEQYF. As DNA, the CDR3 is TGTGCCACCAGACGGACTAGCGGGAGTGTGAGCTCCTACGAGCAGTACTTC.

The chain recombines TRBV7-2 with TRBJ2-3; 10 nucleotides line up with TRBD2. Germline values: CDR1 SGHTA, CDR2 FQGNSA. Trimming removed 6 bases from V and 13 bases from J; junction bases left unmatched: 10. This CDR3 region has 13 residues. CDR3 in amino acids: CASRTTIAGGEYF. Written as DNA, the CDR3 is TGTGCCAGCAGGACTACGATAGCGGGAGGAGAGTATTTT.

Only a few counts were recorded for this clone. CDR3 sequence (DNA): TGTGCCAGCAGCCACCACCCTCTAGCGGGGCCAACCTACGAGCAGTACTTC. Protein: CASSHHPLAGPTYEQYF. V and J are TRBV7-2 and TRBJ2-7, with TRBD2 matching over 9 bases. The germline CDR1 and CDR2 sequences are SGHTA and FQGNSA. CDR3 length: 17 residues. V lost 5 bases to trimming and J lost 2 bases; unmatched junction nucleotides: 13.

J is TRBJ1-3 and V is TRBV7-8; a weak D match, TRBD1 (5 bases). The CDR3 is 15 residues long. The ends were cut back, 1 base at V and 10 bases at J, with 17 bases in the middle. Germline V gene data show CDR1 as SGHVS and CDR2 as FQNEAQ. CDR3 sequence (DNA): TGTGCCAGCAGCTTAGAGCCGGGGGAAGGGCGGACCATATATTTT. The encoded protein is CASSLEPGEGRTIYF.

This sequence joins TRBV30 and TRBJ2-3, with a weak D call TRBD2 (5 bases). The germline gives CDR1 GTSNPN, CDR2 SVGIG (reference sequence). Between the trimmed V and J ends, which lost 3 bases and 5 bases, there was a span of 12 bases. The CDR3 sequence is 13 residues long. CDR3 region: CAWSRERGDTQYF. CDR3 coding DNA: TGTGCCTGGAGCCGGGAACGGGGAGATACGCAGTATTTT.

The CDR3 sequence: CASSIRSVSSYNEQFF. The CDR3 DNA reads as TGTGCCAGTAGTATAAGAAGCGTCAGCTCCTACAATGAGCAGTTCTTC. The rearrangement joins TRBV19 to TRBJ2-1; no clear D. The CDR3 consists of 16 residues. Trimming shortened V by 2 bases and J by 0 bases, and 11 bases separated the two germline ends. From germline, CDR1 is LNHDA and CDR2 SQIVND (reference sequence).

This clone showed up just once. J is TRBJ1-2 and V is TRBV6-1; D is unclear. The CDR3 length is 14 residues. Germline CDR1 MNHNS, CDR2 SASEGT. The V gene lost 3 bases and the J gene lost 7 bases, with 15 bases spanning the gap. Here the CDR3 DNA reads TGTGCCAGCAGTGATGCCCGGGCAGCGGCTGGCTACACCTTC. This codes for CASSDARAAAGYTF.